The 29 T cell receptor beta chains given below trace back to one sample, sequenced in a study of shared clonotypes between healthy human individuals. The method was immunoSEQ multiplex PCR; TCRdb's version includes in-frame clones alone and lacks a portion of them. This table holds more than 450,000 clones, 70% to 80% found once. Sequencing was carried out using PBMCs. These receptor sequences come from a woman between 40 and 50 years old in good health. Some clones in this sample may be carry-over from other donors' samples.

This clone was observed a single time. The chain recombines TRBV7-9 with TRBJ2-1; TRBD2 aligns across 9 bases. The trim removed 1 base at V and 10 bases at J, leaving 11 bases unmatched. Germline loops: CDR1 SEHNR, CDR2 FQNEAQ (reference sequence). CDR3 size: 16 residues. The CDR3 nucleotides read TGTGCCAGCAGCTTAGAGGCGGCGGGAGGGCCGGAAGAGCAGTTCTTC. Protein product: CASSLEAAGGPEEQFF. Full variable domain (outside the CDR3, taken from reference TRBV7-9 and TRBJ2-1): DTGVSQNPRHKITKRGQNVTFRCDPISEHNRLYWYRQTLGQGPEFLTYFQNEAQLEKSRLLSDRFSAERPKGSFSTLEIQRTEQGDSAMYLCASSLEAAGGPEEQFFGPGTRLTVL.

This clone was seen only a few times. This sequence joins TRBV7-8 and TRBJ1-2; no clear D. Germline CDR1 reads SGHVS; CDR2 reads FQNEAQ. V was cut by 1 base and J by 7 bases, with 10 bases left in between. The CDR3 runs to 13 residues. The DNA for the CDR3 is TGTGCCAGCAGCTTAGATGGATGGAGTGGCTACACCTTC. This translates into CASSLDGWSGYTF.

The chain uses TRBV5-1 and TRBJ1-2; TRBD1 aligns across 7 bases. From germline, CDR1 is SGHRS and CDR2 YFSETQ. The CDR3 consists of 15 residues. The J segment lost 4 bases and the V segment lost 0 bases, leaving 6 bases of the junction unmatched. This CDR3 is CASSLGSGGLYGYTF. The DNA for the CDR3 is TGCGCCAGCAGCTTGGGATCAGGGGGTCTCTATGGCTACACCTTC.

This clone was seen once. This likely traces to a read error, being one base from a far larger clone. The CDR3 protein is CASSQGTYGYTF. In DNA form, the CDR3 reads TGTGCCAGCAGCCAGGGGACCTATGGCTACACCTTC. The chain is built from TRBV7-2 and TRBJ1-2; TRBD1 is a possible D gene (6 bases). Germline values: CDR1 SGHTA, CDR2 FQGNSA. The CDR3 runs 12 residues. V shed 5 bases and J shed 4 bases, with 8 bases lying between them.

The chain joins TRBV6-1 to TRBJ1-2, with TRBD1 matching 11 bases. CDR1 is MNHNS, CDR2 SASEGT, per germline. The J segment lost 4 bases and the V segment lost 0 bases, leaving 7 bases of the junction unmatched. The CDR3 length is 17 residues. In DNA form, the CDR3 reads TGTGCCAGCAGTGAAGCGGGCGGACAGGGGGCGCGCTATGGCTACACCTTC. Encoded protein: CASSEAGGQGARYGYTF.

This clone occurred once. The chain employs TRBV7-8 and TRBJ1-5; D is unclear. The CDR3 spans 13 residues. From germline, CDR1 is SGHVS and CDR2 FQNEAQ. The V and J ends lost 1 base and 7 bases respectively, with 8 bases between them. The CDR3 here is CASSLVREQPQHF. In DNA form, the CDR3 reads TGTGCCAGCAGCTTAGTGAGGGAGCAGCCCCAGCATTTT. The entire variable domain, with the rest obtained from reference TRBV7-8 and TRBJ1-5, is as follows: GAGVSQSPRYKVAKRGQDVALRCDPISGHVSLFWYQQALGQGPEFLTYFQNEAQLDKSGLPSDRFFAERPEGSVSTLKIQRTQQEDSAVYLCASSLVREQPQHFGDGTRLSIL.

The gene calls are TRBV15 and TRBJ2-5, with 7 bases fitting TRBD2. V lost 0 bases and J lost 0; bases outside the gene matches: 1. Germline V gives CDR1 LNHNV, CDR2 YYDKDF (reference sequence). This CDR3 has 15 residues. The DNA of the CDR3 is TGTGCCACCAGCAGAGACCTAGCGGACCAAGAGACCCAGTACTTC. It yields the protein CATSRDLADQETQYF.

CDR3 loop: CASSEGTHEVSYEQYF. The DNA for the CDR3 is TGTGCCAGCAGTGAGGGAACTCACGAAGTCTCCTACGAGCAGTACTTC. The chain couples TRBV6-1 to TRBJ2-7; no firm D call. CDR1 and CDR2 (germline): MNHNS, SASEGT. V was pared by 3 bases and J by 0 bases, with 15 bases between. CDR3 length equals 16 residues.

This clone was detected only a few times. The chain is built from TRBV4-2 and TRBJ2-5, with 9 bases fitting TRBD2. V trimming: 3 bases; J trimming: 4 bases; junction bases outside the gene matches: 15. The CDR3 is 18 amino acids. From germline, CDR1 is LGHNA and CDR2 YNFKEQ. DNA for the CDR3: TGTGCCAGCAGCCACCAATTTACGCTAGCGGGATTGGGAGAGACCCAGTACTTC. Translated, it gives CASSHQFTLAGLGETQYF.

This sequence joins TRBV9 and TRBJ2-3, with 7 bases fitting TRBD2. Trimming took 4 bases from V and 0 from J; bases not matched to a gene: 5. From germline, CDR1 is SGDLS and CDR2 YYNGEE. CDR3 length equals 15 residues. The CDR3 here is CASSISSGSTDTQYF. The CDR3 nucleotides read TGTGCCAGCAGCATCTCTAGCGGTAGCACAGATACGCAGTATTTT.

Remarks on this clone: The same CDR3 also results from other DNA sequences found in this sample. The rearrangement uses TRBV2 and TRBJ2-2; D is undetermined. Trimming cost V 5 bases and J 1 base, with 2 bases left between them. Germline values: CDR1 SNHLY, CDR2 FYNNEI. CDR3 length: 12 amino acids. CDR3 region: CASSLNTGELFF. The CDR3 DNA is TGTGCCAGCAGTTTGAACACCGGGGAGCTGTTTTTT.

The J gene is TRBJ2-3, the V gene TRBV11-2; TRBD2 aligns across 9 bases. The CDR3 runs to 17 residues. The germline V gene has CDR1 SGHAT and CDR2 FQNNGV. V shed 4 bases and J 4 bases; nucleotides not matched to a gene: 12. The CDR3 sequence is CASSSVAGVSIPDTQYF. The CDR3 DNA reads TGTGCCAGCAGCTCCGTAGCGGGGGTCTCAATCCCAGATACGCAGTATTTT. The full variable domain, rest sourced from reference TRBV11-2 and TRBJ2-3, is EAGVAQSPRYKIIEKRQSVAFWCNPISGHATLYWYQQILGQGPKLLIQFQNNGVVDDSQLPKDRFSAERLKGVDSTLKIQPAKLEDSAVYLCASSSVAGVSIPDTQYFGPGTRLTVL.

This rearrangement joins TRBV28 to TRBJ2-6, with 8 nucleotides matching TRBD1. The germline V gene has CDR1 MDHEN and CDR2 SYDVKM. The CDR3 is 18 amino acids. V lost 6 bases to trimming and J lost 4 bases; unmatched junction nucleotides: 14. CDR3 in DNA: TGTGCCAGCAGACGTAGACAGGGGTTAACTGACGGGGCCAACGTCCTGACTTTC. Residues: CASRRRQGLTDGANVLTF.

About this clone: Other DNA sequences within the sample encode an identical CDR3. This sequence joins TRBV7-2 and TRBJ2-1; D ambiguous. From germline, CDR1 is SGHTA and CDR2 FQGNSA. V shed 1 base and J shed 4 bases, with 5 bases lying between them. CDR3 length: 13 residues. The CDR3 bases are TGTGCCAGCAGCTTAGTTGGGTACAATGAGCAGTTCTTC. Translation gives CASSLVGYNEQFF.

This sequence joins TRBV2 and TRBJ2-7; 10 nucleotides align to TRBD2. V trimming: 3 bases; J trimming: 5 bases; junction bases outside the gene matches: 10. The CDR3 has 16 residues. CDR1 and CDR2 from the germline V gene are SNHLY and FYNNEI. The CDR3 coding sequence is TGTGCCAGCAGTGACGCTAGCGGGAGAGCTTCCAACGAGCAGTACTTC. It yields the protein CASSDASGRASNEQYF.

DNA of the CDR3: TGTGCCAGCAGTTCCCCGGGGACTAGCGACTACGAGCAGTACTTC. Translating it yields CASSSPGTSDYEQYF. This rearrangement joins TRBV28 to TRBJ2-7; 10 bases are shared with TRBD2. V was clipped by 4 bases and J by 3 bases; unmatched bases: 6. The CDR3 spans 15 residues. Looked up from germline, CDR1 is MDHEN and CDR2 is SYDVKM.

This chain links TRBV25-1 with TRBJ2-5; D ambiguous. Trimming pared 3 bases from V and 4 bases from J, leaving 9 bases between. The V gene's germline CDR1 is MGHDK and CDR2 SYGVNS. The CDR3 runs to 13 residues. In nucleotides, the CDR3 is TGTGCCAGCAGTGATGGGTACGGAGAGACCCAGTACTTC. Translated, it gives CASSDGYGETQYF. Looking up the rest from reference TRBV25-1 and TRBJ2-5 gives the full variable domain: EADIYQTPRYLVIGTGKKITLECSQTMGHDKMYWYQQDPGMELHLIHYSYGVNSTEKGDLSSESTVSRIRTEHFPLTLESARPSHTSQYLCASSDGYGETQYFGPGTRLLVL.

The DNA for the CDR3 is TGTGCCAGCAGCTTAGCGGGAGAGTTGGAGACCCAGTACTTC. This codes for CASSLAGELETQYF. V is TRBV27 and J is TRBJ2-5; 9 bases match TRBD2. The length of the CDR3 is 14 residues. The germline V gene has CDR1 MNHEY and CDR2 SMNVEV (reference sequence). The V and J ends lost 6 bases and 5 bases, in that order; junction bases with no gene match: 7.

This rearrangement joins TRBV27 to TRBJ2-7; D possibly corresponds to TRBD1 (5 bases). CDR1 is MNHEY, CDR2 SMNVEV, per germline (reference sequence). V dropped 5 bases and J dropped 3 bases, with 11 bases sitting between them. This CDR3 is built from 13 residues. CDR3 DNA: TGTGCCAGCAGTCGGATGCAGGGCTACGAGCAGTACTTC. It yields the protein CASSRMQGYEQYF.

This clone occurred a few times. The genes are TRBV6-4 and TRBJ2-1; weak D call: TRBD1 (6 bases). Germline CDR1 reads MRHNA; CDR2 reads SNTAGT. The CDR3 length is 13 residues. The V gene lost 6 bases and the J gene lost 8 bases, with 14 bases spanning the gap. For the CDR3, the DNA is TGTGCCAGCAGACCCAGGGGTGGGGATGAGCAGTTCTTC. This codes for CASRPRGGDEQFF.

The chain combines TRBV5-8 with TRBJ1-1; D may be TRBD1 (6 bases). Trimming shortened V by 3 bases and J by 4 bases, and 10 bases separated the two germline ends. The CDR3 length is 13 residues. Germline V gives CDR1 SGHTS, CDR2 YDEGEE. The CDR3 region has the DNA TGTGCCAGCAGCTCATCACAGGGCACTGAAGCTTTCTTT. This gives the protein CASSSSQGTEAFF.

V gene TRBV6-4 combines with J gene TRBJ1-1, with D maybe TRBD1 (5 bases). Germline CDR1 MRHNA, CDR2 SNTAGT. V was shortened by 5 bases and J by 1 base, with 8 bases between the two germline ends. This CDR3 has 13 amino acids. The CDR3 bases are TGTGCCAGCAGTTTAGGGGAGAACACTGAAGCTTTCTTT. Encoded protein: CASSLGENTEAFF.

This chain links TRBV15 with TRBJ2-2; TRBD2 agrees at 9 bases. Trimming cost V 1 base and J 3 bases; bases outside gene matches: 9. The CDR3 length is 18 residues. CDR1 is LNHNV, CDR2 YYDKDF, per germline (reference sequence). The CDR3 DNA sequence: TGTGCCACCAGCAGAGGTGGGGTAGCGGGAGTCTACACCGGGGAGCTGTTTTTT. Its translation is CATSRGGVAGVYTGELFF.

The count of this clone is one. J is TRBJ2-4 and V is TRBV6-6, with 7 nucleotides matching TRBD2. The CDR3 has 15 amino acids. Germline lookup yields CDR1 MNHNY and CDR2 SVGAGI (reference sequence). Trimming at V came to 2 bases and at J to 2 bases, leaving 3 bases not matched to a gene. The CDR3 DNA reads TGTGCCAGCAGTTACATGACTAGCTCCAAAAACATTCAGTACTTC. Protein product: CASSYMTSSKNIQYF.

The chain couples TRBV5-4 to TRBJ2-7; 12 bases map to TRBD2. Trimming removed 1 base from V and 10 bases from J; junction bases left unmatched: 6. Germline V gene sequence: CDR1 SGHNT, CDR2 YYREEE (reference sequence). The CDR3 is 14 amino acids. This CDR3 reads CASSLSLAGGNQYF. The CDR3 DNA reads TGTGCCAGCAGCTTGAGCCTAGCGGGAGGGAATCAGTACTTC.

V gene TRBV30 combines with J gene TRBJ2-3, with TRBD2 matching over 11 bases. The ends lost 5 bases at V and 4 bases at J; junction bases unmatched: 8. Germline assignment: CDR1 GTSNPN and CDR2 SVGIG (reference sequence). The CDR3 spans 15 residues. The CDR3 region is CAWVSGTSGADTQYF. The CDR3 nucleotides are TGTGCCTGGGTATCCGGGACTAGCGGAGCAGATACGCAGTATTTT.

The chain joins TRBV30 to TRBJ2-1, with TRBD2 identical over 12 bases. Germline CDR1 reads GTSNPN; CDR2 reads SVGIG (reference sequence). The ends lost 0 bases at V and 5 bases at J; junction bases unmatched: 8. The CDR3 is 17 amino acids. In DNA, the CDR3 is TGTGCCTGGAGTGTGGGACTAGCGGGTTCCATTAACAATGAGCAGTTCTTC. This translates into CAWSVGLAGSINNEQFF.

The chain is built from TRBV27 and TRBJ2-1, with unresolved D. The CDR3 is 12 amino acids. Trimming removed 4 bases at V and 8 bases at J, with 9 bases between. Germline values: CDR1 MNHEY, CDR2 SMNVEV (reference sequence). In DNA, the CDR3 is TGTGCCAGCAGTTCGCCTAGTTATGAGCAGTTCTTC. This translates into CASSSPSYEQFF.

This clone was picked up a small number of times. The rearrangement joins TRBV7-9 to TRBJ1-1; unclear D gene. The CDR3 consists of 14 residues. V was shortened by 1 base and J by 3 bases, with 9 bases between the two germline ends. Germline lookup yields CDR1 SEHNR and CDR2 FQNEAQ (reference sequence). As DNA, the CDR3 is TGTGCCAGCAGCTTAGGAGGGATGGACACTGAAGCTTTCTTT. Translating gives CASSLGGMDTEAFF.